The clone carrying this T cell receptor beta chain was detected many times. Its antigen is not known. The CDR3 is 14 amino acids. V dropped 5 bases and J dropped 6 bases, with 14 bases sitting between them. From germline, CDR1 is SGHTA and CDR2 FQGNSA. Researchers used 5'RACE with constant-segment primers to make TCR alpha and TCR beta cDNA libraries that carry sample barcodes and UMIs. TCRdb re-analysed the 5' RACE reads in MiXCR, keeping a single row per CDR3 protein. The sample contains roughly 550,000 distinct CDR3 sequences, around 21% of which appear only once. This specimen comes from a study of T-cell memory formation after mild COVID-19. General observations from the study: Clones contracting day 15 to 85 were balanced CD4/CD8; later expanders leaned CD4+.

Material: PBMCs or a T cell subset sorted from them (not recorded which). This rearrangement joins TRBV7-2 to TRBJ2-1, with a tentative D call TRBD2 (5 bases). The receptor was derived from an adult woman who had mild COVID-19 (a few samples of this study predate the infection). Cell type and time point are not known. This CDR3 reads CASSPSGSGNEQFF. Here the CDR3 DNA reads TGTGCCAGCAGCCCCTCGGGGAGTGGCAATGAGCAGTTCTTC.